Listed below are T cell receptor beta chains from one sample, sequenced in a study of cytomegalovirus exposure and HLA in healthy donors. Method: immunoSEQ multiplex PCR; TCRdb's copy keeps in-frame clones and lacks some. The sample carries around 200,000 clones, 82% recorded once. Sequencing was carried out using PBMCs. These receptors were obtained from a man aged 35 to 55 in good health and CMV-seropositive. CDR3s include the opening cysteine and the closing phenylalanine or tryptophan. Each record gives: J gene, D gene, clone size, CDR3 length, V gene, CDR3 protein, CDR3 DNA. The D gene is left open where the match is weak. Clone size, where shown, is once, few, many, or a class for clones that have expanded.

>TRBJ2-1|TRBD2|-|16|TRBV10-1
CASGSSTSGFHNEQFF
TGCGCCAGCGGGAGTTCGACTAGCGGCTTCCACAATGAGCAGTTCTTC
>TRBJ1-6|-|-|17|TRBV5-4
CASSLAPPRGLNSPLHF
TGTGCCAGCAGCTTGGCGCCTCCCAGAGGTCTTAATTCACCCCTCCACTTT
>TRBJ2-7|-|few|13|TRBV7-8
CASSLYRDPEGYF
TGTGCCAGCAGCTTATACAGGGATCCTGAGGGGTACTTC
>TRBJ1-5|-|-|13|TRBV5-4
CASSLEGGQPQHF
TGTGCCAGCAGCTTGGAAGGGGGTCAGCCCCAGCATTTT
>TRBJ2-3|-|-|14|TRBV6-1
CASSEPGVADTQYF
TGTGCCAGCAGTGAACCGGGGGTAGCAGATACGCAGTATTTT
>TRBJ1-2|-|-|13|TRBV27
CASSPNLNYGYTF
TGTGCCAGCAGTCCAAATCTAAACTATGGCTACACCTTC
>TRBJ1-5|TRBD1|-|16|TRBV6-6
CASKGLDRGPGQPQHF
TGTGCCAGCAAAGGGTTAGACAGGGGGCCGGGGCAGCCCCAGCATTTT
>TRBJ1-5|TRBD1|-|18|TRBV7-8
CASSPRDRGQLGNQPQHF
TGTGCCAGCAGCCCCCGGGACAGGGGGCAGCTAGGCAATCAGCCCCAGCATTTT
>TRBJ1-2|-|-|11|TRBV20-1
CSATEPYGYTF
TGCAGTGCTACCGAGCCCTATGGCTACACCTTC
>TRBJ2-5|TRBD2|-|15|TRBV7-7
CASSLVGLAEETQYF
TGTGCCAGCAGCTTAGTCGGGCTAGCGGAAGAGACCCAGTACTTC